This T cell receptor (beta chain) emerged from a study of early T cells in non-severe SARS-CoV-2 infection. The TCR library protocol attached unique molecular identifiers to the individual cDNA molecules. TCRdb passed the 5' RACE reads through MiXCR, listing each CDR3 protein once. The data show fewer than 65,000 distinct CDR3 sequences, around 9.3% seen once. In this sample, this clonotype turned up many times. Germline loops: CDR1 SGHVS, CDR2 FNYEAQ. The CDR3 is 15 amino acids. Unmatched junction bases numbered 5, after V lost 4 bases and J lost 1 base. This chain joins TRBV7-6 and TRBJ2-5; 8 bases are a match to TRBD2. This TCR was recovered from an adult who was a healthcare worker with PCR-confirmed SARS-CoV-2 infection or an uninfected control (not recorded which). The source material was whole blood. CDR3 in DNA: TGTGCCAGCAGCTACTTAGCGGGAATCCAAGAGACCCAGTACTTC. Translation: CASSYLAGIQETQYF. The full variable domain, rest sourced from reference TRBV7-6 and TRBJ2-5, is GAGVSQSPRYKVTKRGQDVALRCDPISGHVSLYWYRQALGQGPEFLTYFNYEAQQDKSGLPNDRFSAERPEGSISTLTIQRTEQRDSAMYRCASSYLAGIQETQYFGPGTRLLVL.